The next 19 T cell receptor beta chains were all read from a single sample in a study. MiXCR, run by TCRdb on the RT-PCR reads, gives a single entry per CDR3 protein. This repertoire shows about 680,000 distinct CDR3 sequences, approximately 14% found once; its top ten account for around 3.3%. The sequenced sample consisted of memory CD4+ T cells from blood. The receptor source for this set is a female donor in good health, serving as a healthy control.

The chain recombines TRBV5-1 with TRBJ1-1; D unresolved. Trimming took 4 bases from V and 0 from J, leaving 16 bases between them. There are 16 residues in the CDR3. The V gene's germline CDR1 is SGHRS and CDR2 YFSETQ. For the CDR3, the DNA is TGCGCCAGCAGCCGGCGCCGACAAAGAATGAACACTGAAGCTTTCTTT. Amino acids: CASSRRRQRMNTEAFF.

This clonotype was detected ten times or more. The CDR3 nucleotides are TGCGCCAGCAGCTTGGCCTGGGGACAGCCCATCACAGATACGCAGTATTTT. This codes for CASSLAWGQPITDTQYF. The V call is TRBV5-1, the J call TRBJ2-3, with 7 bases matching TRBD1. From germline, CDR1 is SGHRS and CDR2 YFSETQ. There are 17 residues in the CDR3. V trimming: 0 bases; J trimming: 2 bases; junction bases outside the gene matches: 9.

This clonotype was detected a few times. The CDR3 DNA sequence: TGTGCCAGCAGCTCCCTAGCGGGCCAAGGAGAGACCCAGTACTTC. It translates to CASSSLAGQGETQYF. The V call is TRBV13, the J call TRBJ2-5; 8 bases match TRBD2. CDR3 size: 15 residues. V was clipped by 4 bases and J by 4 bases; unmatched bases: 8. Germline V CDR1 and CDR2: PRHDT, FYEKMQ (reference sequence).

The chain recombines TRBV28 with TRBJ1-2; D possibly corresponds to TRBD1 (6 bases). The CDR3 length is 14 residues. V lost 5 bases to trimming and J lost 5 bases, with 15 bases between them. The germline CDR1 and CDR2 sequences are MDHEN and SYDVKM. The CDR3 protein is CASSGGRGLYGYTF. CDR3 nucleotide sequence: TGTGCCAGCAGTGGGGGCAGGGGCCTATATGGCTACACCTTC.

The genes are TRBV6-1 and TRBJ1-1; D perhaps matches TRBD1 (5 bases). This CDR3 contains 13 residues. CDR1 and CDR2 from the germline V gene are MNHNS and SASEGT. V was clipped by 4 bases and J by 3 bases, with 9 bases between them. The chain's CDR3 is CASSGNRYTEAFF. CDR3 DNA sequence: TGTGCCAGCAGTGGAAACAGGTACACTGAAGCTTTCTTT.

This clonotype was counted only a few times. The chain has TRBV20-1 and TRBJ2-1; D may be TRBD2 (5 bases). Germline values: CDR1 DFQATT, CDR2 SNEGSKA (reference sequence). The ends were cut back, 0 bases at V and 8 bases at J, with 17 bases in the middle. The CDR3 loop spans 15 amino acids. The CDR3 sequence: CSARDVLGVEDEQFF. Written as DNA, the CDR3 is TGCAGTGCTAGAGATGTCCTTGGCGTGGAGGATGAGCAGTTCTTC.

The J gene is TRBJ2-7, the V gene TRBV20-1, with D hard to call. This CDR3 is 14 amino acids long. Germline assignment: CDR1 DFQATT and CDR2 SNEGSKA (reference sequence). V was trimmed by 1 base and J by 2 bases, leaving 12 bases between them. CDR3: CSARGLPNPYEQYF. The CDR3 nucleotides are TGCAGTGCTAGAGGACTGCCAAACCCCTACGAGCAGTACTTC.

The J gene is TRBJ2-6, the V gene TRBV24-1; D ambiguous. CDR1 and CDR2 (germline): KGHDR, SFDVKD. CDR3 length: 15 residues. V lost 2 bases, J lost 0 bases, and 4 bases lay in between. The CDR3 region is CATSDSSSGANVLTF. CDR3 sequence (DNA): TGTGCCACCAGTGATTCCAGCTCTGGGGCCAACGTCCTGACTTTC.

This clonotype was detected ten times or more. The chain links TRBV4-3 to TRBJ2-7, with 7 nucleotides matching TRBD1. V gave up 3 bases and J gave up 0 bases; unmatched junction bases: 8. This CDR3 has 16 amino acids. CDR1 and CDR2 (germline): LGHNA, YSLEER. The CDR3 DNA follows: TGCGCCAGCAGCCAGAAAACATGGGACAGCTCCTACGAGCAGTACTTC. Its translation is CASSQKTWDSSYEQYF.

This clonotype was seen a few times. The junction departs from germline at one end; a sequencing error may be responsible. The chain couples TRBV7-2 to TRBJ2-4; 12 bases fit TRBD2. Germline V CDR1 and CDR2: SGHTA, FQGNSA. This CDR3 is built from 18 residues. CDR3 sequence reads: CSSSSSSGRAQSKNIQYF. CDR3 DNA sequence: TGTTCCAGCAGCTCCTCTAGCGGGAGGGCCCAGTCCAAAAACATTCAGTACTTC.

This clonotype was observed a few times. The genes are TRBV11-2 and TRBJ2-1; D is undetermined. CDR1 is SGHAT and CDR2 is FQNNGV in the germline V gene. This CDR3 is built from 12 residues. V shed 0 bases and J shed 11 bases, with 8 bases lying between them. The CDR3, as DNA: TGTGCCAGCAGCTTAGAGGTAGGGAAGCAGTTCTTC. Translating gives CASSLEVGKQFF.

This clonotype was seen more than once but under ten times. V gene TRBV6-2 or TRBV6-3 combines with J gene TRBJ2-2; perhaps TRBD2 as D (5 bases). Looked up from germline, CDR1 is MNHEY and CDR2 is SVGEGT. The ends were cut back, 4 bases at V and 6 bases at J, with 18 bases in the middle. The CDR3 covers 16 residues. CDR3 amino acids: CASSSWASPKPGELFF. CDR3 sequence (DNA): TGTGCCAGCAGTTCCTGGGCTAGCCCAAAACCCGGGGAGCTGTTTTTT.

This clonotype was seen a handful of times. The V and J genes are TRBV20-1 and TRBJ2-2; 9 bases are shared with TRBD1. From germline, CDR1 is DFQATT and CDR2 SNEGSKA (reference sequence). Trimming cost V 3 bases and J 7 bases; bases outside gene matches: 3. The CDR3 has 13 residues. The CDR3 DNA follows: TGCAGTGCTAGGGACAGGGGTAACGGGGAGCTGTTTTTT. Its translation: CSARDRGNGELFF.

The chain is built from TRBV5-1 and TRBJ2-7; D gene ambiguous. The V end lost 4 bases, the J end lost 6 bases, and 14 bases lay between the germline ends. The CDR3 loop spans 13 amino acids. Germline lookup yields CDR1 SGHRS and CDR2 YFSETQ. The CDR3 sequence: CASSHNQESEQYF. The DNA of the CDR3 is TGCGCCAGCAGCCATAACCAGGAATCCGAGCAGTACTTC. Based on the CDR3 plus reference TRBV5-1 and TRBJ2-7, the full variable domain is KAGVTQTPRYLIKTRGQQVTLSCSPISGHRSVSWYQQTPGQGLQFLFEYFSETQRNKGNFPGRFSGRQFSNSRSEMNVSTLELGDSALYLCASSHNQESEQYFGPGTRLTVT.

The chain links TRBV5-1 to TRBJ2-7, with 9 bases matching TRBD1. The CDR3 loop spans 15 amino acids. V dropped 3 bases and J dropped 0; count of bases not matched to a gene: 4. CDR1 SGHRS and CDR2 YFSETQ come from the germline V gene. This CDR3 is CASSYGQGHSYEQYF. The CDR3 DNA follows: TGCGCCAGCAGCTATGGACAGGGGCACTCCTACGAGCAGTACTTC.

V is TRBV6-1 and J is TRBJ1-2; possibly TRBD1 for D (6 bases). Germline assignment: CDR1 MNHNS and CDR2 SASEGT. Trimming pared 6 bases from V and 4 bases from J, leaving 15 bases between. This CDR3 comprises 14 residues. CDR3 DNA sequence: TGTGCCAGCAGCCCAAAGGACAGCACCTATGGCTACACCTTC. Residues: CASSPKDSTYGYTF.

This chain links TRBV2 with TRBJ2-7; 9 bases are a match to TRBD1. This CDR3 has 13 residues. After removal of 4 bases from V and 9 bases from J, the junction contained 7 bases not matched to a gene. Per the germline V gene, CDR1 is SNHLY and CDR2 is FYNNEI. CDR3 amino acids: CASSVTGGAGQYF. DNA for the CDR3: TGTGCCAGCAGTGTAACAGGGGGCGCGGGGCAGTACTTC.

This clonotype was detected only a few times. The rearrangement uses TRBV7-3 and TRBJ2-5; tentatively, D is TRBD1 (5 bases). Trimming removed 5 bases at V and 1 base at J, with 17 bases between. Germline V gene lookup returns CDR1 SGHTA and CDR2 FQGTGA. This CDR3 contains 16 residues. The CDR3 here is CASSLGTGPLQETQYF. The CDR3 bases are TGTGCCAGCAGCCTAGGCACAGGACCACTCCAAGAGACCCAGTACTTC.

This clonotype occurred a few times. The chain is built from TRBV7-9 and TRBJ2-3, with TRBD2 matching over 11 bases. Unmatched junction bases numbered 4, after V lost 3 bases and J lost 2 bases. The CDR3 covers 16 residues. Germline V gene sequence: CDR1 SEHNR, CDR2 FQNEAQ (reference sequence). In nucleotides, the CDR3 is TGTGCCAGCAGCTTCGGGACTAGCGGAAACACAGATACGCAGTATTTT. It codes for CASSFGTSGNTDTQYF.